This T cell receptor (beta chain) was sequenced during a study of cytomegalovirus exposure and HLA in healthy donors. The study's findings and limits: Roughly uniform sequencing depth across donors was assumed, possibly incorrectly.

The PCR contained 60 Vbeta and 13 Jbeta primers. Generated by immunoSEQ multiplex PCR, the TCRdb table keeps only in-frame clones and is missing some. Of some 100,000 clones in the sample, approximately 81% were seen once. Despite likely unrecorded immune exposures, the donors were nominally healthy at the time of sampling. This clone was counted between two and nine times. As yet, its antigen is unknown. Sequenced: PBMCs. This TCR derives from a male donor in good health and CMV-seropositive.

For the CDR3, the DNA is TGTGCCAGCAACTACGCAGCTATCCAGTACTTC. Translated, it gives CASNYAAIQYF. The chain employs TRBV2 and TRBJ2-5; D not resolved. Germline loops: CDR1 SNHLY, CDR2 FYNNEI. V lost 7 bases and J lost 10, with 13 bases in between. The CDR3 is 11 amino acids.